The TCR beta chain under discussion was sequenced for a study of patients and donors after allogeneic stem cell transplantation. CDR1 and CDR2 (germline): MNHNY, SVGAGI (reference sequence). The ends were cut back, 10 bases at V and 4 bases at J, with 25 bases in the middle. The CDR3 contains 16 residues. TCRdb reanalysed the RT-PCR reads using MiXCR and keeps one entry per CDR3 protein. The sample carries 90,000 to 120,000 distinct CDR3 sequences, approximately 35% recorded once. The chain employs TRBV6-6 and TRBJ1-2; D remains unclear. Specimen: blood, either unsorted or a sorted T cell fraction (not recorded which). The TCR comes from a human donor who was either an allogeneic HSCT recipient or a stem cell or donor lymphocyte infusion donor (not recorded which). It is not recorded whose cells these are; they may come from a transplant donor. The CDR3 is CAIHTNAAEKFYGYTF. CDR3 in DNA: TGTGCCATACATACGAATGCGGCAGAAAAGTTCTATGGCTACACCTTC.